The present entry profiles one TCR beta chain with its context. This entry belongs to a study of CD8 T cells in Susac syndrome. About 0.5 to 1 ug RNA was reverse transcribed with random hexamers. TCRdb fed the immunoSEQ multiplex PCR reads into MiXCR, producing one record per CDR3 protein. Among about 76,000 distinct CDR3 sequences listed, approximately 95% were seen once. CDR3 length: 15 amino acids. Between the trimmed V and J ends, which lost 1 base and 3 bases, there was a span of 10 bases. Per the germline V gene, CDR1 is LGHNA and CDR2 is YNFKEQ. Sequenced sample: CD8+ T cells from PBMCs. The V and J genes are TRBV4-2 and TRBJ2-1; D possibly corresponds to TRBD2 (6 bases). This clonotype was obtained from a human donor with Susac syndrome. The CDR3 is CASSQVEGDYNEQFF. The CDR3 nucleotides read TGTGCCAGCAGCCAAGTGGAGGGTGACTACAATGAGCAGTTCTTC.